This TCR beta chain originates from a study of blood T cell repertoires in COVID-19 (TCRdb year 2020). The study in broad terms: The collaborator samples originated in the United States, Italy and Spain and spanned the acute and convalescent phases of COVID-19. The prospective study material was composed of cDNA or gDNA derived from T cells, B-cell-depleted T cells, or PBMCs. Subjects who had been exposed to COVID-19, were actively infected with it, or had recovered from it provided the deeply sampled blood TCRbeta repertoires that made up the dataset. The repertoires were released in a freely available public database intended as a resource for research on the immune response to SARS-CoV-2. Samples came from the ongoing ImmuneRACE study (first 160 participants) plus 1,254 subjects from 6 global collaborators. Nearly every sample came with metadata listing a de-identified subject ID, COVID-19 status, age in years and sex. Where available, HLA class I and class II types were obtained from metadata supplied by the sample provider rather than from assay-based typing.

TCRbeta CDR3 regions were amplified from genomic DNA using the immunoSEQ Assay, a bias-controlled multiplex PCR. Processing in the source paper ran as follows. The number of nucleated cells in each sample was estimated from the amplification of reference gene primers within the assay. To quantify the absolute abundance of each unique TCRbeta CDR3 rearrangement, sequence reads were collapsed and filtered. For each sample, productive Simpson clonality was calculated by taking the square root of Simpson's diversity index across productive rearrangements. TCRdb holds this immuneACCESS table with in-frame rearrangements only. Some clones are missing; in checked studies, unresolved V genes explain under half, and the rest has no known cause. V, J and clone size were drawn from that table, and D and trimming were deduced from the DNA. In all, the sample holds 140,000 to 150,000 clones, and 80% to 90% of those were seen once. The top ten hold about 37% of the sample.

For this clone: Its antigen is currently not known. Per-nucleotide qualities are absent, and no much larger clonotype sits a single base away. The sample contains more than one DNA sequence encoding this CDR3.

Results and caveats for the whole study, not just this receptor: How much clinical and demographic metadata was included differed by source and by participant, and the metadata was provided uncurated.

Reading from cysteine to phenylalanine, the CDR3 counts 13 amino acids. The read is trimmed to its CDR3 DNA, 39 bases read in frame from base 1. V was cut back by 2 bases and J by 1 base, leaving a gap of 5 bases between them. Samples from volunteer blood donors who had recovered from COVID-19 were contributed by a second Seattle source. Whole blood was collected in K2EDTA tubes by collaborating institutions according to the institutions' own protocols. For TCRbeta analysis, collaborators shipped samples in one of three forms: frozen whole blood, isolated PBMCs, or DNA extracted from either of those sample types.

The rearrangement combines TRBV12-3 or TRBV12-4 with TRBJ1-1, with the D gene call left open. The sequence derives from a man in his fifties or sixties who had recovered from COVID-19. The sequencing input was peripheral blood. The CDR3 protein: CASSLTGNTEAFF. At the DNA level, the sequence is TGTGCCAGCAGTTTAACGGGGAACACTGAAGCTTTCTTT.